These 18 T cell receptor beta chains originate from one sample sequenced in a study of T cell clones after liver transplantation (dated by TCRdb to 2018 to 2020). What these receptors recognize is not known. Libraries were constructed by the immunoSEQ multiplex PCR assay. TCRdb provides this immuneACCESS table in a form limited to in-frame rearrangements. Some clones are lacking; in checked studies, under half of them reflect an unresolved V gene, and why the rest are absent is not known. This sample has a few thousand clones in its table, and roughly 27% of those were observed once. The ten largest clones represent about 14% of the sample. Proliferating CFSE-low cells from the MLR were sequenced to define alloreactive TCRbeta sequences. The sequencing input was CD4+ T cells from cultured PBMCs. All receptors come from a human patient who received a liver transplant. After a transplant, not all T cells may be the patient's own; some may come from the graft donor.

By proportion, this clone is medium-sized (0.01 to 0.1%). The rearrangement links TRBV6-1 to TRBJ2-7; possibly TRBD2 for D (6 bases). The CDR3 runs to 13 residues. The V end was cut by 7 bases, the J end by 2 bases, with 12 bases between. Germline V lookup: CDR1 MNHNS, CDR2 SASEGT. The CDR3 bases are TGTGCCAGCACCCCCGGGGGTCCCTACGAGCAGTACTTC. This translates into CASTPGGPYEQYF.

This clone is deemed medium-sized. This rearrangement joins TRBV7-3 to TRBJ2-3; 9 bases are a match to TRBD2. J gave up 2 bases and V 2 bases, and 5 bases lay outside the gene matches. The CDR3 has 16 residues. Germline CDR1 and CDR2: SGHTA and FQGTGA. CDR3 loop: CASSLGASGDTDTQYF. The CDR3 DNA reads as TGTGCCAGCAGCTTAGGGGCTAGCGGGGACACAGATACGCAGTATTTT.

The V gene is TRBV7-2, the J gene TRBJ2-5; 8 positions agree with TRBD1. This CDR3 comprises 13 residues. V gave up 6 bases and J gave up 4 bases; unmatched junction bases: 4. From germline, CDR1 is SGHTA and CDR2 FQGNSA. The CDR3 nucleotides read TGTGCCAGCAGAACCGGGACAGGAGAGACCCAGTACTTC. Protein sequence: CASRTGTGETQYF.

V gene TRBV5-1 combines with J gene TRBJ2-7; D call uncertain. Trimming cost V 0 bases and J 3 bases, with 10 bases left between them. CDR3 size: 14 residues. Germline loops: CDR1 SGHRS, CDR2 YFSETQ. The CDR3 sequence is CASSLGHQVYEQYF. Here the CDR3 DNA reads TGCGCCAGCAGCTTGGGACACCAAGTCTACGAGCAGTACTTC.

This clone appeared a few times. The genes are TRBV4-2 and TRBJ2-1; 11 nucleotides agree with TRBD2. This CDR3 region has 17 residues. The V segment lost 1 base and the J segment 8 bases; nucleotides outside the gene matches: 10. The germline V gene encodes CDR1 LGHNA and CDR2 YNFKEQ. CDR3 bases: TGTGCCAGCAGCCAAGGGATAGCGGGGGGGCTCGAGTATGAGCAGTTCTTC. It yields the protein CASSQGIAGGLEYEQFF.

The gene calls are TRBV5-4 and TRBJ1-1, with D uncertain. Looked up from germline, CDR1 is SGHNT and CDR2 is YYREEE (reference sequence). V gave up 1 base and J gave up 0 bases, with 7 bases separating them. The CDR3 covers 14 residues. CDR3 DNA sequence: TGTGCCAGCAGCTTGAGCAGGATGAACACTGAAGCTTTCTTT. Translated, it gives CASSLSRMNTEAFF.

This clone was found a few times. This chain links TRBV19 with TRBJ1-2; the match to TRBD1 covers 8 bases. Trimming took 5 bases from V and 0 from J; bases not matched to a gene: 8. Germline V gene sequence: CDR1 LNHDA, CDR2 SQIVND (reference sequence). The CDR3 spans 16 residues. CDR3 DNA sequence: TGTGCCAGTAGTTCGACAGGGGCCAGACCTAACTATGGCTACACCTTC. It specifies CASSSTGARPNYGYTF.

The chain recombines TRBV7-1 with TRBJ1-5; no firm D call. TRBV7-1 is assigned to the ORF class and has an uncertain function. With 5 bases removed from V and 7 bases from J, the gap between germline ends came to 12 bases. The CDR3 is 13 residues long. CDR3 in DNA: TGTGCCAGCAGCGTAAGTAATAGGCAGCCCCAGCATTTT. Protein: CASSVSNRQPQHF.

This clone was observed a few times. The V and J genes are TRBV21-1 and TRBJ2-5; TRBD2, the table's D call, lacks a check against the DNA. TRBV21-1 is a recognized pseudogene. The CDR3 runs to 19 residues. CDR3 loop: CASSKTRSISGRGGETQYF. The CDR3 DNA reads TGTGCCAGCAGCAAAACCCGTAGCATTAGCGGGAGGGGGGGGGAGACCCAGTACTTC.

This chain links TRBV7-4 with TRBJ2-3, with unresolved D. The V gene's germline CDR1 is SGHVT and CDR2 SQSDAQ. V was shortened by 3 bases and J by 2 bases, with 12 bases between the two germline ends. The CDR3 sequence is 15 residues long. CDR3 in amino acids: CASSFLSRVTDTQYF. The CDR3 coding sequence is TGTGCCAGCAGCTTCTTAAGCAGAGTCACAGATACGCAGTATTTT.

This clone appeared a few times. The chain employs TRBV4-3 and TRBJ1-5; no reliable D call. The CDR3 is 14 residues long. CDR1 and CDR2 from the germline V gene are LGHNA and YSLEER. V was clipped by 6 bases and J by 2 bases, with 11 bases between them. Written as DNA, the CDR3 is TGCGCCAGCAGTCCCGGAGTGGGCAATCAGCCCCAGCATTTT. Translating it yields CASSPGVGNQPQHF.

Sample share makes this clone medium-sized (0.01 to 0.1%). The V and J genes are TRBV19 and TRBJ1-4, with TRBD1 matching 7 bases. CDR3 length: 14 amino acids. V lost 7 bases and J lost 10; bases outside the gene matches: 12. The germline V gene encodes CDR1 LNHDA and CDR2 SQIVND (reference sequence). The CDR3 DNA reads TGTGCCAGTACTCAACTTGGGACAGCGGGAAAACTGTTTTTT. Its protein is CASTQLGTAGKLFF.

The chain employs TRBV4-2 and TRBJ2-3, with 8 bases matching TRBD2. The CDR3 sequence is 16 residues long. V lost 0 bases, J lost 5 bases, and 7 bases stayed unmatched. Germline V CDR1 and CDR2: LGHNA, YNFKEQ. The CDR3 nucleotides are TGTGCCAGCAGCCAAGATCGCGCGGGGGGTTTAGATACGCAGTATTTT. Translated, it gives CASSQDRAGGLDTQYF.

The rearrangement joins TRBV7-8 to TRBJ2-2, with 9 bases fitting TRBD2. Germline V gives CDR1 SGHVS, CDR2 FQNEAQ. The CDR3 length is 15 residues. The junction had 4 bases not matched to a gene; V was cut back by 5 bases and J by 3 bases. CDR3 protein: CASSHASGDTGELFF. The CDR3 DNA reads TGTGCCAGCAGCCATGCTAGCGGGGACACCGGGGAGCTGTTTTTT.

By share of the sample, this clone is medium-sized. The CDR3 sequence: CASSPERSGRSYNEQFF. The CDR3 DNA is TGTGCCAGCAGCCCGGAAAGATCAGGGAGGTCCTACAATGAGCAGTTCTTC. V gene TRBV7-9 combines with J gene TRBJ2-1; TRBD2 might be the D (6 bases). V was cut by 5 bases and J by 1 base, with 18 bases left in between. The CDR3 spans 17 residues. Germline V gene sequence: CDR1 SEHNR, CDR2 FQNEAQ (reference sequence).

The chain has TRBV7-8 and TRBJ2-1; a weak D match, TRBD2 (5 bases). This CDR3 comprises 18 residues. CDR1 and CDR2 from the germline V gene are SGHVS and FQNEAQ. V lost 4 bases and J 1 base, leaving 20 bases between the germline ends. CDR3: CASSSRARSGSSYNEQFF. The CDR3 DNA reads as TGTGCCAGCAGCTCTCGTGCAAGATCGGGGTCATCCTACAATGAGCAGTTCTTC.

DNA for the CDR3: TGTGCCAGCAGCCGGGACTACAATGAGCAGTTCTTC. This gives the protein CASSRDYNEQFF. The chain employs TRBV5-4 and TRBJ2-1; the D gene is possibly TRBD2 (5 bases). CDR3 length: 12 residues. Deletions cut 4 bases from V and 3 bases from J, with 5 bases between. Per the germline V gene, CDR1 is SGHNT and CDR2 is YYREEE (reference sequence).

This clone has a handful of counts. Since a much larger clone is just one base distant, this may be a read error. The rearrangement uses TRBV7-3 and TRBJ1-1, with a tentative D call TRBD1 (5 bases). This CDR3 region has 15 residues. Germline-derived CDR1 and CDR2 are SGHTA and FQGTGA. CDR3 sequence reads: CASSPGQPGSTEACF. The CDR3 DNA follows: TGTGCCAGCAGCCCTGGACAACCAGGGTCCACTGAAGCTTGCTTT. Looking up the rest from reference TRBV7-3 and TRBJ1-1 gives the full variable domain: GAGVSQTPSNKVTEKGKYVELRCDPISGHTALYWYRQSLGQGPEFLIYFQGTGAADDSGLPNDRFFAVRPEGSVSTLKIQRTERGDSAVYLCASSPGQPGSTEACFGQGTRLTVV.